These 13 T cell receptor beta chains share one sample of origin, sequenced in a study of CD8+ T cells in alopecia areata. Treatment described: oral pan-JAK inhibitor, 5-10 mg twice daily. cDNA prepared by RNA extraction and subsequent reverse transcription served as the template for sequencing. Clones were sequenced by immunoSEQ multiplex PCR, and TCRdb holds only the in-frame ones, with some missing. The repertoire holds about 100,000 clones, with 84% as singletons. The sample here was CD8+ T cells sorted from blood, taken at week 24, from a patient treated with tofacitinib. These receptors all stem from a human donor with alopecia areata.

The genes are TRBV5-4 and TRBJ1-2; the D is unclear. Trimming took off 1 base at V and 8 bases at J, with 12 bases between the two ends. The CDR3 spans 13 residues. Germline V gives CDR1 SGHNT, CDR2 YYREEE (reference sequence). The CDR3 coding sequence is TGTGCCAGCAGCTTGTCCAGGATTCAGGGCTACACCTTC. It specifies CASSLSRIQGYTF.

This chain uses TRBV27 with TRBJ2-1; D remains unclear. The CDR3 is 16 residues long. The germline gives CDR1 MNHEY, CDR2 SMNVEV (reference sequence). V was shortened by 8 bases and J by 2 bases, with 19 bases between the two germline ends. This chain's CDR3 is CASGALDGTPYNEQFF. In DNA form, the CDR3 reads TGTGCCAGCGGCGCGTTGGACGGAACCCCCTACAATGAGCAGTTCTTC.

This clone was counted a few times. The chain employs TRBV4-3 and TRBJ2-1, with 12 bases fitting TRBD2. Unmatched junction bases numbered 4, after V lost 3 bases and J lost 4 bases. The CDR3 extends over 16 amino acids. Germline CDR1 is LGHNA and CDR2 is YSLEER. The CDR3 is CASSHRLAGAYNEQFF. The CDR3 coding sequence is TGCGCCAGCAGCCACCGACTAGCGGGGGCTTACAATGAGCAGTTCTTC.

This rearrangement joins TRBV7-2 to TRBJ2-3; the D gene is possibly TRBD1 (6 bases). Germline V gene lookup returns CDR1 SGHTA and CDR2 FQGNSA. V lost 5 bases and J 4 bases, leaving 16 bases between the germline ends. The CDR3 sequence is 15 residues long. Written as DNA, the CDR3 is TGTGCCAGCAGCCCCAGGGGTCATGGGGCAGATACGCAGTATTTT. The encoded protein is CASSPRGHGADTQYF.

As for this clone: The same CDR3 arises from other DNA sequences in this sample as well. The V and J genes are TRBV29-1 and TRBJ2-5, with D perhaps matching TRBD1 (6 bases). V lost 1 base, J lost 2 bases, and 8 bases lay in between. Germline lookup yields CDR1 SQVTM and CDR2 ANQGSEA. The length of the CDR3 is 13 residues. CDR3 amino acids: CSVEGGLQETQYF. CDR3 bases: TGCAGCGTTGAAGGGGGGCTGCAAGAGACCCAGTACTTC.

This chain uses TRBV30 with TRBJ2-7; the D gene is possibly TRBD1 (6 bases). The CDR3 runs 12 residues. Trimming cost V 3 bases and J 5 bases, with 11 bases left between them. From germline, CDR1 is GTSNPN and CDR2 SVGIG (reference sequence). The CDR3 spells CAWRLTGNEQYF. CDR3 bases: TGTGCCTGGAGGCTGACAGGTAACGAGCAGTACTTC.

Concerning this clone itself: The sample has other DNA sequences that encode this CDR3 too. The CDR3 nucleotides are TGCAGCGTCCTGACAGGGGGCGAGCAGTACTTC. Translation: CSVLTGGEQYF. The chain joins TRBV29-1 to TRBJ2-7, with 9 bases aligning to TRBD1. The CDR3 consists of 11 residues. The V segment lost 6 bases and the J segment 6 bases; nucleotides outside the gene matches: 3. Per germline, CDR1 SQVTM and CDR2 ANQGSEA.

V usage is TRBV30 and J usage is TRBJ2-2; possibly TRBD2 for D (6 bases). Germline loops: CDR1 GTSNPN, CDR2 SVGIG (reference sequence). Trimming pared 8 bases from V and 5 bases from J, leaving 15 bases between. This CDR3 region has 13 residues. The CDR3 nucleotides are TGTGCCGGGACGGCGGGGAATACCGGGGAGCTGTTTTTT. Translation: CAGTAGNTGELFF.

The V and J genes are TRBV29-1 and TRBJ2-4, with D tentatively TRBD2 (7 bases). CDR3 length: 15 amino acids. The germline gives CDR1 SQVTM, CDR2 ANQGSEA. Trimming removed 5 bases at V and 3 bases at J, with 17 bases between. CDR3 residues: CSVRGRGRVKNIQYF. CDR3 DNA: TGCAGCGTTCGGGGGAGGGGGAGAGTCAAAAACATTCAGTACTTC.

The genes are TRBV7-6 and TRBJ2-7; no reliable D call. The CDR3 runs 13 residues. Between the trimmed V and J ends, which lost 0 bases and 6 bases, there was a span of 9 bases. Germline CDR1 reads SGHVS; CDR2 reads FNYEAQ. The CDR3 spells CASSLAMDFEQYF. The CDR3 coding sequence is TGTGCCAGCAGCTTAGCGATGGATTTCGAGCAGTACTTC.

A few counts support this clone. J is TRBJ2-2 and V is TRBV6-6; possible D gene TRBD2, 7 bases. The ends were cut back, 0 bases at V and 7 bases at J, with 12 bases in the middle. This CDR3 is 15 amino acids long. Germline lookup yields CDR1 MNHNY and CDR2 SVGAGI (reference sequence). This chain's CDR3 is CASSYSRGANGELFF. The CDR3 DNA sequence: TGTGCCAGCAGTTACTCCCGGGGGGCGAACGGGGAGCTGTTTTTT.

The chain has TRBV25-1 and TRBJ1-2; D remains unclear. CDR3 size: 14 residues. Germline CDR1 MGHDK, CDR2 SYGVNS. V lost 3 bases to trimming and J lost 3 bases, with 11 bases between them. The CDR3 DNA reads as TGTGCCAGCAGTGACGGCAGTACTCACTATGGCTACACCTTC. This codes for CASSDGSTHYGYTF.

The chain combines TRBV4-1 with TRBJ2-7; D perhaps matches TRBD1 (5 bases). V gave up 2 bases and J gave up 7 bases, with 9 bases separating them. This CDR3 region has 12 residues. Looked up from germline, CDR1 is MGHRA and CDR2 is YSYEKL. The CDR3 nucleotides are TGCGCCAGCAGCCAATTGGGGCGTGAGCAGTACTTC. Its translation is CASSQLGREQYF.